Here is one TCR beta chain with its context. As yet, its antigen is unknown. The sample belongs to a study of Tregs in tolerant kidney transplant recipients. In the study overall: The nonmyeloablative bone marrow transplants came from related graft donors, with transient mixed chimerism.

Germline trimming cut 6 bases from V and 4 bases from J; bases unmatched to any gene: 12. The CDR3 runs to 16 residues. The germline V gene encodes CDR1 SNHLY and CDR2 FYNNEI. Study results and limitations: Tolerant patients' donor-specific Tregs expanded beyond overall Tregs, suggesting antigen-driven growth.

Measured with immunoSEQ multiplex PCR; TCRdb has only the in-frame clones, and not every one. The table lists around 15,000 clones, about 80% of them singletons. The gene calls are TRBV2 and TRBJ2-1; 7 bases line up with TRBD2. This sequence originates from a human donor who received a combined kidney and bone marrow transplant. The sample was Tregs from blood, taken before the transplant. As DNA, the CDR3 is TGTGCCAGCAGGAACCCAGCGGGGCCCTTTTACAATGAGCAGTTCTTC. It encodes CASRNPAGPFYNEQFF.